This T cell receptor (beta chain) was retrieved from a study of T cell changes during pregnancy in multiple sclerosis. There are 14 residues in the CDR3. Germline lookup yields CDR1 KGHSH and CDR2 LQKENI. The V segment lost 3 bases and the J segment 3 bases; nucleotides outside the gene matches: 1. The table came from immunoSEQ multiplex PCR; TCRdb's copy has only in-frame clones and leaves some out. The sample consists of approximately 60,000 clones, 90% to 95% of them appearing once. This specimen was peripheral blood, taken before pregnancy. The chain couples TRBV18 to TRBJ1-4, with 7 bases matching TRBD1. This TCR derives from a female donor with multiple sclerosis, enrolled in a pregnancy study. The CDR3 DNA is TGTGCCAGCTCACCCCAGGGGGCTAATGAAAAACTGTTTTTT. This sequence encodes CASSPQGANEKLFF.